This T cell receptor (beta chain) was obtained from a study of blood T cell repertoires in COVID-19. Overall study: The samples span acute and convalescent COVID-19 from the United States, Italy and Spain.

This CDR3 comprises 14 residues. Germline CDR1 is LNHDA and CDR2 is SQIVND (reference sequence). V was pared by 6 bases and J by 5 bases, with 8 bases of the junction left unmatched. This clone was observed a few times. Only in-frame clones appear in the TCRdb table, and some are missing; sequencing was by immunoSEQ multiplex PCR. The sample contains more than 90,000 clones, roughly 80% of which appear only once. The chain carries TRBV19 and TRBJ2-5; 8 nucleotides agree with TRBD2. Source material: peripheral blood. The source is a man aged 50 to 59 with acute or convalescent COVID-19. The CDR3 here is CASRRAGETETQYF. The CDR3 coding sequence is TGTGCCAGTAGACGAGCGGGAGAAACGGAGACCCAGTACTTC.